This TCR beta chain appears in the sequencing data of a study of cytomegalovirus exposure and HLA in healthy donors. Study results and limitations: The classifier, whose performance was assessed in both the original and validation cohorts, reportedly diagnosed cytomegalovirus status with high specificity and sensitivity. According to a later analysis, donors in an Asian-associated ancestry cluster reportedly had fewer N-insertions than the approximately 620-donor mean. CMV serostatus was the sole immune exposure information available.

This clone was picked up a small number of times. What it binds is unknown. V shed 4 bases and J 6 bases; nucleotides not matched to a gene: 13. CDR3 length: 16 amino acids. Germline V gene sequence: CDR1 WNHNN, CDR2 SYGVQD (reference sequence). PCR amplification relied on 60 Vbeta primers (plus 13 Jbeta primers). Sequencing used immunoSEQ multiplex PCR; TCRdb keeps in-frame clones, though not all of them. This sample carries 140,000 or so clones, about three quarters of them seen once, and the ten largest clones take approximately 2%. The gene calls are TRBV10-1 and TRBJ2-7; 9 nucleotides align to TRBD1. This receptor was taken from a man aged 35 to 55 in good health and CMV-seronegative. The sample was PBMCs. The CDR3 nucleotides read TGCGCCAGCAGTGGGCCGTTAGGGACAGGGAAATCCGAGCAGTACTTC. Protein: CASSGPLGTGKSEQYF.